This T cell receptor (beta chain) is from a study of T cell responses to AZD1222 COVID-19 vaccine. Assay used: immunoSEQ multiplex PCR; TCRdb lists only in-frame clones, some missing. Here the sample spans roughly 97,000 clones, about 88% being singletons. General study results and limits: Donor demographics were predominantly white British with a female majority; clonal diversity may be underestimated.

V was shortened by 3 bases and J by 0 bases, with 13 bases between the two germline ends. From germline, CDR1 is SGHDT and CDR2 YYEEEE. This CDR3 contains 16 residues. A remark on this clone: Its antigen is currently unknown.

This TCR was recovered from an adult in good health. The sequencing here drew on peripheral blood, taken on day 0 of AZD1222 vaccination. The genes are TRBV5-6 and TRBJ1-5; possible D gene TRBD1, 6 bases. Here the CDR3 DNA reads TGTGCCAGCAGCTCAAAGGGGGTTTATAGCAATCAGCCCCAGCATTTT. It translates to CASSSKGVYSNQPQHF.